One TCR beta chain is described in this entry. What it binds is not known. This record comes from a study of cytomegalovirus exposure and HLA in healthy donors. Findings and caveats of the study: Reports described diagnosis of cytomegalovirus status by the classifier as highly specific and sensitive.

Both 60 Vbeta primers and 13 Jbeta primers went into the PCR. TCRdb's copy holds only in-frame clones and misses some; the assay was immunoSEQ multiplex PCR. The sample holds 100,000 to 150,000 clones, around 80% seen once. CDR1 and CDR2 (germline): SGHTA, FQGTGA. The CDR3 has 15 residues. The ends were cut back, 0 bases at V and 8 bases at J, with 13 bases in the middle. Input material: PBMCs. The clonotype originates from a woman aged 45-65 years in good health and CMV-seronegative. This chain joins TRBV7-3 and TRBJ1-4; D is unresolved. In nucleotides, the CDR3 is TGTGCCAGCAGCTTAACGGGAGGGCTCGGGGAAAAACTGTTTTTT. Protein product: CASSLTGGLGEKLFF.